Presented here are 3 T cell receptor beta chains from one specimen sequenced in a study of cytomegalovirus exposure and HLA in healthy donors (TCRdb year 2017). Libraries came from the immunoSEQ multiplex PCR assay. The multiplex PCR relied on a mix of 60 forward primers for TCR Vbeta segments and 13 reverse primers for TCR Jbeta segments. The table comes from immuneACCESS by way of TCRdb, which keeps in-frame sequences with V and J called. Part of the clones is missing from these tables; in studies checked, under half for an unresolved V gene and the rest for unknown reasons. For this sample there are 150,000 to 200,000 clones; approximately 79% appear just once. Of the sample, over 1.5% falls within the top ten clones. Sequences were obtained from PBMCs. The receptors derive from a girl aged 5 to 17 in good health and CMV-seropositive.

The V call is TRBV5-1, the J call TRBJ2-1, with TRBD1 identical over 9 bases. The J segment lost 2 bases and the V segment lost 4 bases, leaving 7 bases of the junction unmatched. Per the germline V gene, CDR1 is SGHRS and CDR2 is YFSETQ. The CDR3 consists of 16 residues. The CDR3 here is CASSRGGQGPYNEQFF. The CDR3, as DNA: TGCGCCAGCAGCCGAGGGGGACAGGGCCCCTACAATGAGCAGTTCTTC.

The chain couples TRBV18 to TRBJ2-1, with D possibly matching TRBD1 (6 bases). V lost 3 bases to trimming and J lost 7 bases, with 10 bases between them. Germline CDR1 is KGHSH and CDR2 is LQKENI. CDR3 length equals 13 residues. The CDR3 region has the DNA TGTGCCAGCTCACCGCAGGGGAGAAATGAGCAGTTCTTC. Residues: CASSPQGRNEQFF.

The rearrangement links TRBV21-1 to TRBJ2-2; the D segment call TRBD1 is taken from the table without a DNA check. TRBV21-1 is reported as a pseudogene. This CDR3 comprises 19 residues. In nucleotides, the CDR3 is TGTGCCAGCAGCAAAGGTGGCAGGGGGCCCCCCCCGAACACCGGGGAGCTGTTTTTT. Protein product: CASSKGGRGPPPNTGELFF.